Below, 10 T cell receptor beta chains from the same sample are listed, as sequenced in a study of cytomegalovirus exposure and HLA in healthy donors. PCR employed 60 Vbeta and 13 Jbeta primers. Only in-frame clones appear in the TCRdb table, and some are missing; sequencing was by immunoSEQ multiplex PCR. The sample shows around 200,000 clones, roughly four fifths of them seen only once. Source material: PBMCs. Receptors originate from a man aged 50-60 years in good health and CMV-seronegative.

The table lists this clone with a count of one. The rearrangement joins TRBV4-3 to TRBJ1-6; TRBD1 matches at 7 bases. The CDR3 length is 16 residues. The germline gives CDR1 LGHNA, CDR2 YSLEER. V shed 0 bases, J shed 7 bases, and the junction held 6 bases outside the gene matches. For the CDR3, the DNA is TGCGCCAGCAGCCAAGAGCCGACAGGGTGGAATTCACCCCTCCACTTT. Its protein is CASSQEPTGWNSPLHF.

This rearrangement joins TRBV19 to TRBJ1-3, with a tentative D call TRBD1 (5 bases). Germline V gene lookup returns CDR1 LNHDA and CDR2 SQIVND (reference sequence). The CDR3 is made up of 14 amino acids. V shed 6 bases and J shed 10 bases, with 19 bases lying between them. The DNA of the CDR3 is TGTGCCAGTAGGACCCCGGGGGTCTATGATACCATATATTTT. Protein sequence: CASRTPGVYDTIYF.

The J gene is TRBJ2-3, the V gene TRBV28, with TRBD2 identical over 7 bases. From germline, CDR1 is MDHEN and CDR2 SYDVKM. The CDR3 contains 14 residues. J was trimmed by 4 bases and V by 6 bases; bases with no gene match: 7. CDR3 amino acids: CASRSAGASDTQYF. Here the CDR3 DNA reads TGTGCCAGCAGGAGTGCGGGAGCCTCAGATACGCAGTATTTT.

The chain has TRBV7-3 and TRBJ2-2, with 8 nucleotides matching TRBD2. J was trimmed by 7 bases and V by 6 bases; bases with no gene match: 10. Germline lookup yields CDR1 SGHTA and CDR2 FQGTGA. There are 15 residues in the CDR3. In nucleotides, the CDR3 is TGTGCCAGCAGTCTTCAGACTAGCGCGGTCGGGGAGCTGTTTTTT. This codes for CASSLQTSAVGELFF.

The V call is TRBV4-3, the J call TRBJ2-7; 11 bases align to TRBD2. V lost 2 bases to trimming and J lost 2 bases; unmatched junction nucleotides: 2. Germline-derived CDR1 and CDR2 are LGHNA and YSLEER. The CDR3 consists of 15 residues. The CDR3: CASSQLLAGAYEQYF. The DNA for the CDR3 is TGCGCCAGCAGCCAATTACTAGCGGGGGCCTACGAGCAGTACTTC.

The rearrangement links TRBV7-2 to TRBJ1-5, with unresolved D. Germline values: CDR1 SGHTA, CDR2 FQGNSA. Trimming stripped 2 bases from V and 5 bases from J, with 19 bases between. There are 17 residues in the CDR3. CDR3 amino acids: CASSLQGGFSTYQPQHF. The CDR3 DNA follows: TGTGCCAGCAGCTTACAAGGAGGTTTCAGTACTTATCAGCCCCAGCATTTT.

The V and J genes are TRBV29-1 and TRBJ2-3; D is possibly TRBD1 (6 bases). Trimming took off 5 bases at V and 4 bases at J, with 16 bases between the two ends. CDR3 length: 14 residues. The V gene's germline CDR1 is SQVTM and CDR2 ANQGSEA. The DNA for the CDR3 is TGCAGCGTTCGGCCCCCGAACAGGGCAGATACGCAGTATTTT. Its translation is CSVRPPNRADTQYF.

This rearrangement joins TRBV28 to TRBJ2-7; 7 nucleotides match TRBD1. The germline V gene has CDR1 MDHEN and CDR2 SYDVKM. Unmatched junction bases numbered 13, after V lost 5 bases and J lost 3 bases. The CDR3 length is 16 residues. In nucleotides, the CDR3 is TGTGCCAGCAGTCCAGGCGGAACGGGACAGCTCTACGAGCAGTACTTC. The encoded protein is CASSPGGTGQLYEQYF.

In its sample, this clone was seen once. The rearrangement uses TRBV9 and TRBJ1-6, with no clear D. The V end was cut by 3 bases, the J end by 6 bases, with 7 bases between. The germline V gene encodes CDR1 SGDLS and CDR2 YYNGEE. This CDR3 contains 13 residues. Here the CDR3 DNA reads TGTGCCAGCAGCGGAGGCCTTAATTCACCCCTCCACTTT. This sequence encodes CASSGGLNSPLHF.

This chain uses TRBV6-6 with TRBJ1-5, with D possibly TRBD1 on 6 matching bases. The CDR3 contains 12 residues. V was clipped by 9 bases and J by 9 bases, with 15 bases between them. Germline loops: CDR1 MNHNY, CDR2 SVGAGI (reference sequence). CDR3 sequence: CASCRQGMPQHF. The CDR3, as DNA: TGTGCCAGTTGCCGGCAGGGGATGCCCCAGCATTTT.